This record looks at one T cell receptor (beta chain) sequence and its context. No antigen is known for it. CDR1 SGDLS and CDR2 YYNGEE come from the germline V gene. The V and J ends lost 5 bases and 11 bases respectively, with 20 bases between them. The CDR3 is 14 residues long. The sample originates from a study of shared clonotypes between healthy human individuals. Study-level findings and limits: With four donors compared, about 5% of naive CD4 clonotypes were shared.

Selected positively for CCR7 and CD45RO-negative, naive CD8 cells excluded terminally differentiated effector memory CD45RA+ cells. The sorted-subset replicate PCRs were given around 190 ng DNA, which is 30,000 to 35,000 T cell genomes. Here immunoSEQ multiplex PCR was the method, and the copy in TCRdb shows in-frame clones only, minus some. The data show 2 million to 2.5 million clones, 93% seen once. The sequence derives from a man aged 18 to 29 in good health. Some clones in this sample may be carry-over from other donors' samples. The chain employs TRBV9 and TRBJ2-1; TRBD1 might be the D (5 bases). Sequenced material: naive CD8+ T cells from PBMCs. The CDR3 DNA follows: TGTGCCAGCAGGTCCGAAACAGGTCCACTCAAGCAGTTCTTC. This translates into CASRSETGPLKQFF.